Given below is one T cell receptor beta chain in context. There is no known antigen for this receptor. The sample holds no much larger clone one base away, and base qualities are not on file. TCRbeta CDR3 regions were sequenced with the immunoSEQ Assay. After extraction, genomic DNA underwent amplification by bias-controlled multiplex PCR, followed by high-throughput sequencing. The paper's processing steps were these. To quantify the absolute abundance of every unique TCRbeta CDR3 region, sequences were collapsed and filtered. Usable DNA was measured by amplifying reference genes present in all nucleated cells, and TCRbeta template counts were normalized to that usable DNA to estimate T cell fraction. Repertoire TCRs were annotated as SARS-CoV-2-specific when V gene, CDR3 amino acid sequence and J gene were exactly matched to a known reactive TCR set. The reference SARS-CoV-2 TCR set came from MIRA and was filtered for enrichment in COVID-19-positive ImmuneCODE repertoires, removing public or cross-reactive TCRs. Based on the MIRA antigens, annotated TCRs were further analysed at the level of specific ORF or position within ORF. Breadth was defined as annotated unique rearrangements over total unique productive rearrangements; depth was the summed frequency of those rearrangements. Two-sided Wilcoxon rank-sum tests were applied when comparing TCR breadth between groups. The clones in this table, taken by TCRdb from immuneACCESS, are in-frame only. Not every clone is retained; where verified, under half of the shortfall comes from an unresolved V gene, and the cause of the rest is unknown. That table gives V, J and clone size, and the DNA gave D and trimming. The sample profile shows fewer than 300,000 clones; about 87% of them were found once. Less than 3.5% of the sample belongs to the ten largest clones.

The treatment or condition label here, explained by the study, means: approximately 18 received Ad26.COV2.S at low or high dose, single or two shots; 5 received placebo; per-sample allocation not given. Repertoires of vaccine and placebo recipients were sequenced from samples collected on day 63 after the first injection. Between 29 July and 7 August 2020, Cohort 1b enrolled about 27 adults aged 18-55 years at one site in Boston, USA. Ad26.COV2.S was a replication-incompetent adenovirus type 26 vector that expressed a prefusion-stabilized SARS-CoV-2 spike protein derived from the original Wuhan strain. Relative to germline, V is 0 bases shorter and J is 9 bases shorter, with 15 bases between their ends. The CDR3 spans 14 residues, from the cysteine through the phenylalanine. CDR3 DNA is the only sequence kept; it has 42 bases, read in frame from the first base. CDR1 and CDR2 (SGHRS, YFSETQ) derive from the germline V gene.

This sample is drawn from a study of Ad26.COV2.S vaccination and SARS-CoV-2 variants (dated by TCRdb to the early 2020s). About the investigation overall: Donors in the vaccine arm were drawn from COV1001, a multicentre, randomized, double-blind, placebo-controlled phase I-IIa trial testing Ad26.COV2.S in healthy adults. A total of around 32 samples were included in the TCR-sequenced set, comprising about 20 Ad26.COV2.S vaccine recipients, 5 placebo recipients and 8 SARS-CoV-2 convalescent individuals. Throughout the experiments and outcome assessment, investigators stayed blinded to trial group allocation. Dosing of Ad26.COV2.S was intramuscular, at either 5x10^10 or 1x10^11 viral particles, delivered as one shot or as two shots spaced 56 days apart. Participants in the trial were split at random into five groups of five each, receiving low-dose or high-dose Ad26.COV2.S once or twice, or else placebo on both occasions. TCRbeta repertoire sequencing served as the tool for gauging how specific and how broad the SARS-CoV-2-reactive T cell receptors were following Ad26.COV2.S vaccination. Overall study outcomes, separate from this receptor: Comparing responses between vaccine doses or regimens was not something the study was powered to do. It was noted by the authors that total T cell responses may have been underestimated by the TCR breadth and depth analyses. Substantial breadth of spike-specific CD8+ and CD4+ T cell responses was reported after vaccination. Spike-specific TCR breadth was higher in Ad26.COV2.S recipients than in placebo recipients (P = 0.0014). Comparable non-spike TCR breadth was observed between vaccine and placebo recipients, consistent with only spike being contained in the vaccine.

The chain couples TRBV5-1 to TRBJ1-2; TRBD1 is perhaps the D gene, given 5 matching bases. The sequence was collected from a person aged 18-65 years who received the Ad26.COV2.S COVID-19 vaccine or a placebo. This specimen consisted of peripheral blood, obtained in a trial of Ad26.COV2.S vaccine versus placebo. The bases are TGCGCCAGCAGCTTGGCCCCACAGGCAGGGAGCTACACCTTC. It encodes CASSLAPQAGSYTF.